This T cell receptor beta chain was observed in a study of blood T cells in healthy people across ages. Germline values: CDR1 SEHNR, CDR2 FQNEAQ (reference sequence). This CDR3 is 17 amino acids long. Primers used in a second PCR of roughly 6 to 12 cycles were a sample-barcoded 5' primer and a J-beta primer mix. Each CDR3 protein is one row after TCRdb ran MiXCR on the 5' RACE reads. The table has some 1.5 million distinct CDR3 sequences, 28% seen once. Notes on this clonotype: Sequence at one end of the junction differs from germline and may be a read error.

This receptor was obtained from a woman in her twenties or thirties in good health. Specimen: blood. The J gene is TRBJ2-3, the V gene TRBV7-9, with D perhaps TRBD1 (6 bases). In DNA form, the CDR3 reads TGTGCTAGCAGCTTATATTGGGGCGGACAGCTTACAGATACGCAGTATTTT. Its translation: CASSLYWGGQLTDTQYF.